This T cell receptor (beta chain) originates from a study of CD8+CD57+ T cells in acquired aplastic anemia. Study at large: The average for DNA from sorted CD4+ and CD8+ cells was around 3.4 ug.

It was genomic DNA that served as the template for profiling TCR beta VDJ and CDR3. TCRdb re-derived calls from the reads in MiXCR, one entry per CDR3 protein. This sample has 200,000 to 300,000 distinct CDR3 sequences, with 70% to 85% found just once. V was pared by 2 bases and J by 8 bases, with 20 bases between. CDR1 and CDR2 from the germline V gene are SGHRS and YFSETQ. This CDR3 is 16 amino acids long. The patients chosen for sequencing had shown expansion of CD8+CD57+ cells (detected by flow cytometry). Sample: sorted CD4+, CD8+, or CD8+CD57+ T cells (not recorded which) from PBMCs. The chain combines TRBV5-1 with TRBJ2-1, with D perhaps assigned TRBD1 or TRBD2 (7 bases each). This clonotype was sampled from a human donor with aplastic anemia. The CDR3 is CASSFGQGGGSDEQFF. CDR3 nucleotides: TGCGCCAGCAGCTTTGGGCAGGGGGGAGGGAGCGATGAGCAGTTCTTC.